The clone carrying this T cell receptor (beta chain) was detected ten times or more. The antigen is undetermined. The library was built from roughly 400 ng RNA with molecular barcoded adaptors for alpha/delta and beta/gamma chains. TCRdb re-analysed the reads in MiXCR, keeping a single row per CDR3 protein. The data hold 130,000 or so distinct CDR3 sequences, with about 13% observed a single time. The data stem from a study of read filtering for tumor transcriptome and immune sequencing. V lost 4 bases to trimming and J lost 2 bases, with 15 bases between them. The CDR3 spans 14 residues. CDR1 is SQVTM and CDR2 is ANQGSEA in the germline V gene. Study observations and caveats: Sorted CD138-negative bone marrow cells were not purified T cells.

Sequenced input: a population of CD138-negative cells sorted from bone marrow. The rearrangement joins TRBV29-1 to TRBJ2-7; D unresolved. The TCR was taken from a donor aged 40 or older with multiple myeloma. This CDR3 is CSVVIASIAYEQYF. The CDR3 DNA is TGCAGCGTTGTAATAGCCTCAATCGCCTACGAGCAGTACTTC.